The 26 T cell receptor beta chains listed next were all sequenced from one sample in a study of T cell clonotyping in hematopoietic cell transplantation. Assay: immunoSEQ multiplex PCR; the TCRdb copy retains only in-frame clones and omits some. Among 40,000 to 45,000 clones, roughly 94% were seen once, and the ten largest hold 0.7% to 0.95%. The material sequenced was peripheral blood mononuclear cells. These TCRs come from a woman aged 45-65 years in good health. Some clones in this sample may be carry-over from other donors' samples.

The rearrangement uses TRBV6-5 and TRBJ2-3, with TRBD2 identical over 8 bases. With 3 bases clipped from V and 5 bases from J, the junction kept 10 bases outside the gene matches. The CDR3 loop spans 16 amino acids. The germline V gene has CDR1 MNHEY and CDR2 SVGAGI. Written as DNA, the CDR3 is TGTGCCAGCAGTTATTATGGTAGCGGGGAAGGAGATACGCAGTATTTT. It translates to CASSYYGSGEGDTQYF.

This clone was seen once. The chain recombines TRBV7-9 with TRBJ2-1; 8 positions match TRBD2. Losses at the gene ends were 0 bases for V and 6 bases for J; bases not matched to a gene: 16. There are 19 residues in the CDR3. In germline, CDR1 is SEHNR, CDR2 FQNEAQ (reference sequence). The CDR3 sequence: CASSLAILGRGGPFNEQFF. The CDR3 nucleotides read TGTGCCAGCAGCTTAGCTATTTTGGGTCGGGGGGGCCCCTTCAATGAGCAGTTCTTC.

The genes are TRBV4-1 and TRBJ2-3; TRBD2 might be the D (6 bases). In germline, CDR1 is MGHRA, CDR2 YSYEKL. Between the trimmed V and J ends, which lost 4 bases and 4 bases, there was a span of 9 bases. The CDR3 is made up of 13 amino acids. CDR3 DNA sequence: TGCGCCAGCAGCCCGCGGGACTCAGATACGCAGTATTTT. It is translated as CASSPRDSDTQYF.

V gene TRBV6-5 combines with J gene TRBJ2-3; weak D call: TRBD2 (5 bases). V was cut by 6 bases and J by 2 bases, with 9 bases left in between. Germline CDR1 and CDR2: MNHEY and SVGAGI. The CDR3 sequence is 13 residues long. The CDR3 DNA follows: TGTGCCAGCAGCCGGGGAGACACAGATACGCAGTATTTT. Amino acid sequence: CASSRGDTDTQYF.

The genes are TRBV28 and TRBJ1-2; D is ambiguous. The CDR3 runs to 14 residues. Per the germline V gene, CDR1 is MDHEN and CDR2 is SYDVKM. The V end was cut by 2 bases, the J end by 0 bases, with 7 bases between. The CDR3 here is CASSLREANYGYTF. CDR3 nucleotide sequence: TGTGCCAGCAGTTTAAGGGAGGCTAACTATGGCTACACCTTC.

The chain combines TRBV29-1 with TRBJ2-3; D is uncertain. V was cut by 5 bases and J by 6 bases, with 6 bases left in between. CDR1 SQVTM and CDR2 ANQGSEA come from the germline V gene. The CDR3 totals 10 residues. The DNA for the CDR3 is TGCAGCGTTCGGAAGGATACGCAGTATTTT. It codes for CSVRKDTQYF.

This rearrangement joins TRBV7-8 to TRBJ2-5; 8 bases match TRBD1. CDR3 length: 15 amino acids. CDR1 is SGHVS and CDR2 is FQNEAQ in the germline V gene. V lost 5 bases and J lost 1; bases outside the gene matches: 6. CDR3 in amino acids: CASSESGQVQETQYF. Here the CDR3 DNA reads TGTGCCAGCAGCGAATCGGGACAGGTCCAAGAGACCCAGTACTTC.

The chain joins TRBV30 to TRBJ2-1; no reliable D call. Germline assignment: CDR1 GTSNPN and CDR2 SVGIG (reference sequence). CDR3 length: 12 amino acids. V lost 0 bases and J lost 9, with 9 bases in between. The CDR3: CAWSVGPGEQFF. CDR3 nucleotides: TGTGCCTGGAGTGTAGGCCCCGGTGAGCAGTTCTTC.

The chain uses TRBV28 and TRBJ1-6; 7 nucleotides agree with TRBD1. CDR1 and CDR2 from the germline V gene are MDHEN and SYDVKM. This CDR3 contains 16 residues. Trimming at V came to 3 bases and at J to 4 bases, leaving 6 bases not matched to a gene. CDR3 loop: CASSFEGRGYNSPLHF. CDR3 bases: TGTGCCAGCAGTTTTGAGGGCAGGGGGTATAATTCACCCCTCCACTTT. The variable domain in full, with the rest retrieved from reference TRBV28 and TRBJ1-6, is DVKVTQSSRYLVKRTGEKVFLECVQDMDHENMFWYRQDPGLGLRLIYFSYDVKMKEKGDIPEGYSVSREKKERFSLILESASTNQTSMYLCASSFEGRGYNSPLHFGNGTRLTVT.

V is TRBV5-1 and J is TRBJ2-1, with TRBD1 matching over 9 bases. The CDR3 sequence is 16 residues long. The V gene end was trimmed by 3 bases and the J gene end by 6 bases; junction bases not matched to a gene: 10. From germline, CDR1 is SGHRS and CDR2 YFSETQ. CDR3 sequence: CASSSEGTGKGNEQFF. The CDR3 bases are TGCGCCAGCAGCTCGGAGGGGACAGGGAAGGGCAATGAGCAGTTCTTC.

The chain carries TRBV25-1 and TRBJ2-3; 8 bases fit TRBD2. The J segment lost 0 bases and the V segment lost 1 base, leaving 3 bases of the junction unmatched. Germline V gives CDR1 MGHDK, CDR2 SYGVNS. This CDR3 is built from 16 residues. CDR3 sequence reads: CASSEWTSTSTDTQYF. In DNA form, the CDR3 reads TGTGCCAGCAGTGAATGGACTAGCACTAGCACAGATACGCAGTATTTT. The full variable domain, rest sourced from reference TRBV25-1 and TRBJ2-3, is EADIYQTPRYLVIGTGKKITLECSQTMGHDKMYWYQQDPGMELHLIHYSYGVNSTEKGDLSSESTVSRIRTEHFPLTLESARPSHTSQYLCASSEWTSTSTDTQYFGPGTRLTVL.

The rearrangement links TRBV7-2 to TRBJ1-1; tentative D call: TRBD1 (5 bases). The CDR3 extends over 15 amino acids. Germline CDR1 and CDR2: SGHTA and FQGNSA. V was trimmed by 3 bases and J by 6 bases, leaving 17 bases between them. As DNA, the CDR3 is TGTGCCAGCAGCTTTGTCAGTTATTCGGGGGCTGAAGCTTTCTTT. Encoded protein: CASSFVSYSGAEAFF.

The rearrangement uses TRBV7-3 and TRBJ2-2, with D hard to call. This CDR3 is 14 amino acids long. V gave up 4 bases and J gave up 3 bases, with 9 bases separating them. The germline V gene encodes CDR1 SGHTA and CDR2 FQGTGA. CDR3: CASSSAEDTGELFF. The CDR3 DNA reads TGTGCCAGCAGCTCCGCTGAGGACACCGGGGAGCTGTTTTTT.

DNA of the CDR3: TGCGCCATCTCTCCGACGGGGGTTGGGGACTCTGGAAACACCATATATTTT. It encodes CAISPTGVGDSGNTIYF. The chain links TRBV10-1 to TRBJ1-3; maybe TRBD1 (5 bases). Trimming removed 10 bases at V and 0 bases at J, with 22 bases between. CDR3 length: 17 amino acids. In germline, CDR1 is WNHNN, CDR2 SYGVQD (reference sequence).

This rearrangement joins TRBV7-8 to TRBJ2-3; the D is unclear. This CDR3 region has 12 residues. In germline, CDR1 is SGHVS, CDR2 FQNEAQ. V shed 2 bases and J shed 6 bases, with 6 bases lying between them. The CDR3 DNA reads as TGTGCCAGCAGCTTACAGGTTGATACGCAGTATTTT. Translating gives CASSLQVDTQYF.

The V and J genes are TRBV11-1 and TRBJ2-7, with D possibly being TRBD2 (6 bases). Germline lookup yields CDR1 SGHAT and CDR2 FQDESV (reference sequence). V gave up 5 bases and J gave up 5 bases, with 13 bases separating them. CDR3 length equals 13 residues. CDR3 residues: CASSPRRGNEQYF. The CDR3 bases are TGTGCCAGCAGCCCGAGACGGGGGAACGAGCAGTACTTC.

The rearrangement links TRBV19 to TRBJ1-2, with 9 bases matching TRBD1. Germline V lookup: CDR1 LNHDA, CDR2 SQIVND (reference sequence). With V trimmed by 5 bases and J by 4 bases, 5 bases remained unmatched. CDR3 length equals 14 residues. CDR3 DNA sequence: TGTGCCAGTAGTTCGACAGGGGGGATCTATGGCTACACCTTC. It codes for CASSSTGGIYGYTF.

V usage is TRBV7-3 and J usage is TRBJ1-2; D is ambiguous. Germline V gene lookup returns CDR1 SGHTA and CDR2 FQGTGA. The CDR3 contains 13 residues. The V end lost 1 base, the J end lost 6 bases, and 9 bases lay between the germline ends. Written as DNA, the CDR3 is TGTGCCAGCAGCTTAAATATTGGGGATGGCTACACCTTC. Protein sequence: CASSLNIGDGYTF.

V gene TRBV12-5 combines with J gene TRBJ2-2; 9 bases line up with TRBD1. Unmatched junction bases numbered 9, after V lost 4 bases and J lost 6 bases. The CDR3 contains 16 residues. CDR1 and CDR2 (germline): LGHNT, FRNRAP. The CDR3 protein is CASGSPGTGLPGELFF. The DNA of the CDR3 is TGTGCTAGTGGTTCCCCCGGGACAGGGTTACCCGGGGAGCTGTTTTTT.

The chain is built from TRBV5-4 and TRBJ2-5; 9 bases align to TRBD2. The CDR3 runs 15 residues. Losses at the gene ends were 4 bases for V and 2 bases for J; bases not matched to a gene: 6. CDR1 is SGHNT, CDR2 YYREEE, per germline (reference sequence). Here the CDR3 DNA reads TGTGCCAGCAGCCGGATCCTAGCGGGGCAAGAGACCCAGTACTTC. It yields the protein CASSRILAGQETQYF.

The genes are TRBV29-1 and TRBJ1-1; no clear D. Trimming pared 4 bases from V and 3 bases from J, leaving 12 bases between. The CDR3 extends over 13 amino acids. Germline values: CDR1 SQVTM, CDR2 ANQGSEA. The CDR3: CSVVVFGDTEAFF. The CDR3 bases are TGCAGCGTTGTTGTGTTTGGGGACACTGAAGCTTTCTTT.

V and J are TRBV6-5 and TRBJ2-1; D not resolved. Per germline, CDR1 MNHEY and CDR2 SVGAGI. The V gene lost 6 bases and the J gene lost 0 bases, with 12 bases spanning the gap. The CDR3 spans 15 residues. CDR3 sequence: CASSLDPISYNEQFF. CDR3 in DNA: TGTGCCAGCAGCCTGGATCCTATCTCCTACAATGAGCAGTTCTTC.

This chain uses TRBV5-4 with TRBJ1-5, with D unresolved. The germline CDR1 and CDR2 sequences are SGHNT and YYREEE (reference sequence). Between the trimmed V and J ends, which lost 0 bases and 2 bases, there was a span of 9 bases. The CDR3 is 15 residues long. CDR3 residues: CASSLGGDGNQPQHF. The CDR3 region has the DNA TGTGCCAGCAGCTTGGGGGGAGACGGCAATCAGCCCCAGCATTTT.

The rearrangement links TRBV27 to TRBJ1-2; D is undetermined. Deletions cut 2 bases from V and 4 bases from J, with 8 bases between. The V gene's germline CDR1 is MNHEY and CDR2 SMNVEV (reference sequence). The CDR3 has 13 residues. CDR3 nucleotides: TGTGCCAGCAGTTTAACGGGCGGCTATGGCTACACCTTC. Translation gives CASSLTGGYGYTF.

The chain has TRBV5-6 and TRBJ1-6; D unclear. This CDR3 has 15 amino acids. V dropped 0 bases and J dropped 9 bases, with 13 bases sitting between them. Per germline, CDR1 SGHDT and CDR2 YYEEEE. The CDR3 DNA follows: TGTGCCAGCAGCTTGGGCGGGCTAGAAAGTTCACCCCTCCACTTT. It encodes CASSLGGLESSPLHF.

The V call is TRBV7-9, the J call TRBJ1-6; TRBD1 aligns across 10 bases. After removal of 1 base from V and 7 bases from J, the junction contained 4 bases not matched to a gene. This CDR3 comprises 16 residues. From germline, CDR1 is SEHNR and CDR2 FQNEAQ (reference sequence). CDR3 in amino acids: CASSLVGTGANSPLHF. DNA of the CDR3: TGTGCCAGCAGCTTAGTGGGGACAGGGGCGAATTCACCCCTCCACTTT.